This T cell receptor beta chain was sequenced during a study of blood T cell repertoires in COVID-19. At the level of the study: Sites in the United States, Italy and Spain provided acute and convalescent COVID-19 samples. Sources were T cells, B-cell-depleted T cells, or PBMCs; the material itself was cDNA or gDNA.

In the authors' workflow: The assay estimated nucleated cells by amplifying reference gene primers. Data came from immunoSEQ multiplex PCR; TCRdb stores just in-frame clones and leaves some out. V, J and clone size derive from that table, while D and trimming were established from the DNA sequence. The sample has 100,000 or so clones; about nine tenths are singletons. Germline CDR1 reads MNHNS; CDR2 reads SASEGT. Germline trimming cut 4 bases from V and 9 bases from J; bases unmatched to any gene: 12. The CDR3 extends over 16 amino acids. The source is a man aged 18 to 29 with acute or convalescent COVID-19. The V and J genes are TRBV6-1 and TRBJ1-6; TRBD1 matches 7 bases. Sequencing was done on a sample of peripheral blood. The CDR3 bases are TGTGCCAGCAGTGTGAATAATCAGGGGGGTGCTTCACCCCTCCACTTT. Protein: CASSVNNQGGASPLHF.